The T cell receptor (beta chain) under discussion was sequenced for a study of regulatory T cells in long-lasting Graves disease. For the study at large: Antithyroid drug use was under 3 months in newly diagnosed Graves' patients.

Specified time point: newly diagnosed GD, antithyroid drugs for less than 3 months. From RNA extracted from PBMCs, the TCR library was made. Staff drew roughly 10 milliliters of peripheral blood into EDTA tubes. Assembly of TCR beta libraries relied on iRepertoire HTBI primers together with Arm-PCR of CDR3 regions. From the multiplex PCR reads, TCRdb called clonotypes with MiXCR, one entry per CDR3 protein. The sample contains 240,000 or so distinct CDR3 sequences, 20% to 25% of which appear only once. This clonotype appeared a few times. Antigen unknown. V shed 5 bases, J shed 4 bases, and the junction held 11 bases outside the gene matches. The CDR3 contains 16 residues. The germline V gene encodes CDR1 MNHEY and CDR2 SVGEGT. General study findings and limits: The number of shared public clonotypes was higher in persistent patients (around 2,700) than new patients (more than 850).

V and J are TRBV6-2 or TRBV6-3 and TRBJ2-5; 9 bases agree with TRBD2. The receptor comes from a female donor with Graves disease. The sample here was peripheral blood mononuclear cells (PBMCs), taken at new diagnosis, from a patient treated with antithyroid drugs. DNA for the CDR3: TGTGCCAGCAGTCCCGAGGGCGGGAGGGCCGGAGAGACCCAGTACTTC. Its translation: CASSPEGGRAGETQYF.